Listed below are T cell receptor beta chains from one sample, sequenced in a study of Graves' ophthalmopathy and Graves' hyperthyroidism. Using its own MiXCR run on the multiplex PCR reads, TCRdb lists one record per CDR3 protein. Of 170,000 or so distinct CDR3 sequences listed, approximately 40% are singletons. Sequencing was performed on peripheral blood. These receptors came from a man younger than 40 with Graves' ophthalmopathy. Each CDR3 is given with its conserved first and last residue. A D gene is named only where the DNA matches it firmly. The listing skips clone size in some rows; elsewhere it reads once, few, many or a size class.

V gene,J gene,clone size,D gene,CDR3 DNA,CDR3 protein
TRBV12-3/TRBV12-4,TRBJ2-7,few,NA,TGTGCCAGCAAGCTCGGACAGAACTACGAGCAGTACTTC,CASKLGQNYEQYF
TRBV6-2/TRBV6-3,TRBJ2-7,few,TRBD1,TGTGCCAGCAGTTGGCGACAGGGGGCCAACGAGCAGTACTTC,CASSWRQGANEQYF
TRBV6-2/TRBV6-3,TRBJ2-5,NA,NA,TGTGCCAGCAGTTACTCAGTAGCGGATCAAGAGACCCAGTACTTC,CASSYSVADQETQYF
TRBV12-3/TRBV12-4,TRBJ2-5,many,NA,TGTGCCAGCAGTTTATTCGGACAGGCGGGAGTAGAGACCCAGTACTTC,CASSLFGQAGVETQYF
TRBV12-3/TRBV12-4,TRBJ1-5,NA,NA,TGTGCCAGCAGTTTCGGACAAAGCAATCAGCCCCAGCATTTT,CASSFGQSNQPQHF
TRBV7-3,TRBJ1-2,few,TRBD1,TGTGCCAGCAGCGTCGGGACAGGGGCTGATGGCTACACCTTC,CASSVGTGADGYTF
TRBV7-2,TRBJ1-1,NA,NA,TGTGCCAGCAGCGAAGATAGGGGGGGCCGAGCTTTCTTT,CASSEDRGGRAFF
TRBV11-1,TRBJ1-2,many,NA,TGTGCCAGCAGCTCCTCCGACAGAACCCCTCTGGGCTACACCTTC,CASSSSDRTPLGYTF
TRBV6-2/TRBV6-3,TRBJ2-7,many,NA,TGTGCCAGCAGGAGATTCGACAGCTCCTACGAGCAGTACTTC,CASRRFDSSYEQYF
TRBV11-2,TRBJ1-1,few,NA,TGTGCCAGCACCCTACGGGGTAGTGAAGCTTTCTTT,CASTLRGSEAFF
TRBV6-1,TRBJ1-3,NA,TRBD1,TGTGCCAGCAGTACGGGACAGGGGGCTCTGTCTGGAAACACCATATATTTT,CASSTGQGALSGNTIYF
TRBV4-1,TRBJ1-2,many,NA,TGCGCCAGCAGCCAAGATAGGACGGCCCCCGGCTACACCTTC,CASSQDRTAPGYTF
TRBV12-3/TRBV12-4,TRBJ2-5,many,TRBD2,TGTGCCAGCAGTCCTCCTACTAGCGGCAAAGAGACCCAGTACTTC,CASSPPTSGKETQYF
TRBV12-3/TRBV12-4,TRBJ2-7,many,NA,TGTGCCAGCAGTCCTGGACCCCTTCGGGACTACGAGCAGTACTTC,CASSPGPLRDYEQYF
TRBV5-1,TRBJ2-7,NA,NA,TGCGCCAGCAGCGCCCCCTCCGGGTCCCATTCAACCGAGCAGTACTTC,CASSAPSGSHSTEQYF
TRBV11-1,TRBJ2-7,many,NA,TGTGCCAGCAGCTTCTTAAGCGACGAGCAGTACTTC,CASSFLSDEQYF
TRBV12-3/TRBV12-4,TRBJ1-5,NA,NA,TGTGCCAGCAGTCAGGACGTGGTTCAGCCCCAGCATTTT,CASSQDVVQPQHF
TRBV3-1,TRBJ2-7,NA,NA,TGTGCCAGCAGCCAAGATCCGGACAGCTCCTACGAGCAGTACTTC,CASSQDPDSSYEQYF
TRBV6-5,TRBJ2-4,many,TRBD2,TGTGCCAGCAGCCCCGGGGAGCGGGGGCCTGGGATTCAGTACTTC,CASSPGERGPGIQYF
TRBV25-1,TRBJ1-1,NA,NA,TGTGCCAGCACCCCAATAGATAGGAACACTGAAGCTTTCTTT,CASTPIDRNTEAFF
TRBV6-5,TRBJ1-5,NA,NA,TGTGCCAGCAGTTACCGACAGCCTCATCAGCCCCAGCATTTT,CASSYRQPHQPQHF
TRBV12-3/TRBV12-4,TRBJ2-5,NA,NA,TGTGCCAGCAGCAGGACCGCAAAAGAGACCCAGTACTTC,CASSRTAKETQYF
TRBV29-1,TRBJ2-7,many,NA,TGCAGCGTTGTTACACCCCGGGACCTCAGAGAGCAGTACTTC,CSVVTPRDLREQYF
TRBV24-1,TRBJ1-5,many,TRBD1,TGTGCCACTCAGGGGGCCCTGGGGAAGCCCCAGCATTTT,CATQGALGKPQHF
TRBV7-7,TRBJ2-7,many,NA,TGTGCTAGCAGCTTAGGGGTAGACTCCTCCTACGAGCAGTACTTC,CASSLGVDSSYEQYF
TRBV6-1,TRBJ2-5,NA,TRBD2,TGTGCCAGCAGTGATCGACTAGCGGGAGGTCAAGAGACCCAGTACTTC,CASSDRLAGGQETQYF
TRBV7-2,TRBJ1-1,NA,TRBD1,TGTGCCAGCAGCAACACAGGGGTTTGGACTGAAGCTTTCTTT,CASSNTGVWTEAFF
TRBV6-2/TRBV6-3,TRBJ1-1,NA,NA,TGTGCCACCGCGGTTGGGAGGAACACTGAAGCTTTCTTT,CATAVGRNTEAFF
TRBV2,TRBJ2-2,many,TRBD2,TGTGCCAGCAGAGCGGGAGAGAGTACCGGGGAGCTGTTTTTT,CASRAGESTGELFF
TRBV28,TRBJ2-7,many,NA,TGTGCCAGCAGTTTATCAGGGGCCGATCTCTCCGAGCAGTACTTC,CASSLSGADLSEQYF
TRBV12-3/TRBV12-4,TRBJ2-7,once,NA,TGTGCCAGCAGTTTAGAGGGGACTGAGGTCTTC,CASSLEGTEVF
TRBV24-1,TRBJ2-7,NA,TRBD2,TGTGCCACCAGTGAAGCGGGAGTTTTGGAGCAGTACTTC,CATSEAGVLEQYF
TRBV6-1,TRBJ1-2,NA,NA,TGTGCCAGCAGCTTAAGCGGAGGCTATGGCTACACCTTC,CASSLSGGYGYTF
TRBV6-5,TRBJ2-2,many,TRBD2,TGTGCCAGCAGTTCGGCAGGGACTAGCGGACCCACCGGGGAGCTGTTTTTT,CASSSAGTSGPTGELFF
TRBV6-1,TRBJ2-7,NA,NA,TGTGCCAGCAGTGGCAACAGGGGAGGGAACTACGAGCAGTACTTC,CASSGNRGGNYEQYF
TRBV19,TRBJ1-5,once,NA,TGTGCCAGTAGTCCTCGGGGCGGACCCCAGCATTTT,CASSPRGGPQHF
TRBV6-2/TRBV6-3,TRBJ2-5,many,NA,TGTGCCAGCAGCCGAAGTTCCCTCCGGGAGACCCAGTACTTC,CASSRSSLRETQYF
TRBV4-3,TRBJ2-7,many,NA,TGCGCCAGCAGCCATGGAGGGGGCCGCGAGCAGTACTTC,CASSHGGGREQYF
TRBV28,TRBJ2-7,NA,TRBD1,TGTGCCAGCAGTACCCAGGACAGGGGACTTTACGAGCAGTACTTC,CASSTQDRGLYEQYF
TRBV12-3/TRBV12-4,TRBJ1-1,many,NA,TGTGCCAGCAGCCCCACGACCGTAACGTTGGCTTTCTTT,CASSPTTVTLAFF
TRBV9,TRBJ1-2,NA,NA,TGTGCCAGCAGCGTAGGGGGGGTTAATGGCTACACCTTC,CASSVGGVNGYTF
TRBV6-1,TRBJ1-1,NA,TRBD1,TGTGCCAGCAGCGAAGGGACAGCCACAGAAGCTTTCTTT,CASSEGTATEAFF
TRBV6-5,TRBJ2-4,NA,NA,TGTGCCAGCAGTTCGCACGGAGTACGCGAAAACATTCAGTACTTC,CASSSHGVRENIQYF
TRBV28,TRBJ1-5,many,TRBD1,TGTGCCAGCAGTTTTTCTCTCCTTCTAGACAGGGGGTTATCTCAGCCCCAGCATTTT,CASSFSLLLDRGLSQPQHF
TRBV15,TRBJ1-2,NA,NA,TGTGCCACCAGCAGAGATGCGGGGGGTCTGAACTATGGCTACACCTTC,CATSRDAGGLNYGYTF